This T cell receptor beta chain was profiled in a study of T-cell memory formation after mild COVID-19. As for the study in general: Among the donors, TCR clusters were largely specific to each donor.

Trimming pared 8 bases from V and 7 bases from J, leaving 15 bases between. The CDR3 consists of 13 residues. Per the germline V gene, CDR1 is SNHLY and CDR2 is FYNNEI. This clonotype was seen a handful of times. Antigen: not known. Researchers used 5'RACE with constant-segment primers to make TCR alpha and TCR beta cDNA libraries that carry sample barcodes and UMIs. TCRdb re-derived calls from the 5' RACE reads in MiXCR, one entry per CDR3 protein. Among about 130,000 distinct CDR3 sequences listed, about 5.9% were seen once. Whole-study results and caveats: Clones contracting across day 15 to 85 had a balanced CD4/CD8 profile; later expanding clones leaned CD4+. Some SARS-CoV-2-responding clones were already detected in memory before infection.

This receptor was identified in an adult woman who had mild COVID-19 (a few samples of this study predate the infection). Cell type and time point are not known. The sequenced sample consisted of PBMCs or a T cell subset sorted from them (not recorded which). The V call is TRBV2, the J call TRBJ2-1; D is possibly TRBD2 (7 bases). The CDR3 spells CASLGGVGNEQFF. The CDR3 region has the DNA TGTGCCAGCCTAGGGGGGGTTGGAAATGAGCAGTTCTTC.